What follows are 2 T cell receptor beta chains derived from one specimen sequenced in a study of T cell responses to AZD1222 COVID-19 vaccine. Generated by immunoSEQ multiplex PCR, the TCRdb table keeps only in-frame clones and is missing some. The data show about 100,000 clones, with 87% seen just once and just over 4% held by the top ten. The material was peripheral blood, obtained on day 0 of MenACWY control vaccination. The receptors shown here come from an adult in good health.

This chain links TRBV6-4 with TRBJ1-2; D perhaps matches TRBD1 (5 bases). The CDR3 extends over 16 amino acids. CDR1 is MRHNA and CDR2 is SNTAGT in the germline V gene. Trimming cost V 3 bases and J 2 bases, with 16 bases left between them. In DNA form, the CDR3 reads TGTGCCAGCAGTGAAGAGGCGGGGGAGACGAACTATGGCTACACCTTC. Protein: CASSEEAGETNYGYTF.

This clone has only one observation. The chain joins TRBV28 to TRBJ1-4, with TRBD1 as a possible D gene (6 bases). V was shortened by 5 bases and J by 5 bases, with 12 bases between the two germline ends. This CDR3 has 14 residues. The V gene's germline CDR1 is MDHEN and CDR2 SYDVKM. The CDR3 protein is CASSRAGENEKLFF. In nucleotides, the CDR3 is TGTGCCAGCAGTCGGGCAGGGGAAAATGAAAAACTGTTTTTT. Variable domain in full (rest from reference TRBV28 and TRBJ1-4): DVKVTQSSRYLVKRTGEKVFLECVQDMDHENMFWYRQDPGLGLRLIYFSYDVKMKEKGDIPEGYSVSREKKERFSLILESASTNQTSMYLCASSRAGENEKLFFGSGTQLSVL.